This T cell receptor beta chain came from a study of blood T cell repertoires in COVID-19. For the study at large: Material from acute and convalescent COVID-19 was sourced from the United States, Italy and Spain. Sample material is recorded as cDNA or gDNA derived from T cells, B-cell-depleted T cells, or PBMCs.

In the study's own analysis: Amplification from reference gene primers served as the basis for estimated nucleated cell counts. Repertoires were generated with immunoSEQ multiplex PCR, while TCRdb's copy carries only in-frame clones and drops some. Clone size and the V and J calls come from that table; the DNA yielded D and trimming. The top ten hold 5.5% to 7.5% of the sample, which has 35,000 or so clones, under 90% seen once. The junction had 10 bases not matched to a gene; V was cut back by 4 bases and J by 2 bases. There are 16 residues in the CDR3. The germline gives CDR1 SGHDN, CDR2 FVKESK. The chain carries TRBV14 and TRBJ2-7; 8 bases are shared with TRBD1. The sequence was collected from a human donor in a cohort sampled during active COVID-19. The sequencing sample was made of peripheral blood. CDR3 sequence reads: CASSPRTGIVAYEQYF. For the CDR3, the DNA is TGTGCCAGCAGCCCCCGGACAGGGATAGTCGCCTACGAGCAGTACTTC.